Below, 20 T cell receptor beta chains from the same sample are listed, as sequenced in a study of OX40 agonist ivuxolimab in advanced cancers. Generated by immunoSEQ multiplex PCR, the TCRdb table keeps only in-frame clones and is missing some. The sample lists about 73,000 clones; approximately 90% were seen once. The specimen comprised CD4+ or CD8+ T cells sorted from blood, sampled in a trial of the OX40 agonist ivuxolimab. The origin of the receptors is an adult with an advanced solid tumor such as melanoma, head and neck, liver or kidney cancer.

The chain recombines TRBV7-9 with TRBJ2-1; 13 nucleotides align to TRBD2. Germline V CDR1 and CDR2: SEHNR, FQNEAQ (reference sequence). The CDR3 length is 15 residues. The ends lost 4 bases at V and 8 bases at J; junction bases unmatched: 5. This CDR3 reads CASSSGTSGNDEQFF. DNA of the CDR3: TGTGCCAGCAGCTCAGGGACTAGCGGGAATGATGAGCAGTTCTTC.

CDR3 nucleotides: TGCAGCGTGGGCCGGGGAGGCTTAATGAACACTGAAGCTTTCTTT. This translates into CSVGRGGLMNTEAFF. The chain carries TRBV29-1 and TRBJ1-1; unclear D gene. Germline-derived CDR1 and CDR2 are SQVTM and ANQGSEA. V lost 6 bases and J lost 0, with 17 bases in between. This CDR3 region has 15 residues.

The chain carries TRBV11-2 and TRBJ2-3; 13 bases fit TRBD2. Germline V gene data show CDR1 as SGHAT and CDR2 as FQNNGV. The V gene end was trimmed by 5 bases and the J gene end by 5 bases; junction bases not matched to a gene: 7. CDR3 size: 16 residues. The CDR3 bases are TGTGCCAGCAGCCCCGGAACTAGCGGGAGGGGAGATACGCAGTATTTT. It codes for CASSPGTSGRGDTQYF.

DNA of the CDR3: TGCGCCAGCAGTGAGTCAAAAGGGGGGACCCAGTACTTC. As protein: CASSESKGGTQYF. The genes are TRBV10-2 and TRBJ2-5, with D perhaps TRBD1 (6 bases). This CDR3 spans 13 amino acids. V shed 0 bases and J shed 7 bases, with 9 bases lying between them. CDR1 and CDR2 (germline): WSHSY, SAAADI.

V and J are TRBV15 and TRBJ2-5; 7 bases align to TRBD1. The CDR3 spans 13 residues. Germline lookup yields CDR1 LNHNV and CDR2 YYDKDF (reference sequence). J lost 2 bases, V lost 5 bases, and 2 bases had no gene match. This CDR3 is CATSWDRQETQYF. The CDR3 DNA sequence: TGTGCCACCAGCTGGGACAGACAAGAGACCCAGTACTTC.

This sequence joins TRBV6-1 and TRBJ2-2; D gene unclear. With 7 bases removed from V and 5 bases from J, the gap between germline ends came to 14 bases. This CDR3 is 14 amino acids long. The germline gives CDR1 MNHNS, CDR2 SASEGT. For the CDR3, the DNA is TGTGCCAGCACCCAATCCCAACCAACCGGGGAGCTGTTTTTT. The encoded protein is CASTQSQPTGELFF.

This chain uses TRBV2 with TRBJ1-1; possibly TRBD1 for D (6 bases). The CDR3 covers 13 residues. The V end lost 3 bases, the J end lost 1 base, and 6 bases lay between the germline ends. Germline CDR1 reads SNHLY; CDR2 reads FYNNEI. Here the CDR3 DNA reads TGTGCCAGCAGTGACAGGGGGAACACTGAAGCTTTCTTT. Residues: CASSDRGNTEAFF.

J is TRBJ1-1 and V is TRBV30, with TRBD1 identical over 7 bases. CDR1 and CDR2 (germline): GTSNPN, SVGIG (reference sequence). The CDR3 is 13 amino acids. V shed 3 bases and J 0 bases; nucleotides not matched to a gene: 1. DNA of the CDR3: TGTGCCTGGAGGGGACAGCTGAACACTGAAGCTTTCTTT. This codes for CAWRGQLNTEAFF.

This chain links TRBV2 with TRBJ2-7, with D perhaps TRBD2 (6 bases). V lost 4 bases and J 4 bases, leaving 14 bases between the germline ends. The length of the CDR3 is 14 residues. The germline V gene encodes CDR1 SNHLY and CDR2 FYNNEI. The CDR3 nucleotides read TGTGCCAGCAGTGTAACCAGACTAGAGTACGAGCAGTACTTC. This sequence encodes CASSVTRLEYEQYF.

The chain links TRBV7-8 to TRBJ2-3; tentatively, D is TRBD1 (6 bases). The CDR3 totals 12 residues. Trimming removed 5 bases from V and 5 bases from J, with 8 bases in between. Per germline, CDR1 SGHVS and CDR2 FQNEAQ. The chain's CDR3 is CASSPQGDTQYF. The CDR3 DNA sequence: TGTGCCAGCAGCCCACAGGGAGATACGCAGTATTTT.

With respect to this clone: The same CDR3 can be traced to other DNA sequences in this sample. The genes are TRBV11-2 and TRBJ2-5; D might be TRBD1 (6 bases). This CDR3 is built from 14 residues. Germline V CDR1 and CDR2: SGHAT, FQNNGV. V was clipped by 2 bases and J by 5 bases, with 12 bases between them. The CDR3 nucleotides are TGTGCCAGCAGCTTAATACAGGGCGGCGAGACCCAGTACTTC. Amino acids: CASSLIQGGETQYF.

This CDR3 is CAIRGGAYYEQYF. The CDR3 DNA is TGTGCCATCAGAGGGGGCGCCTACTACGAGCAGTACTTC. V usage is TRBV10-3 and J usage is TRBJ2-7; 7 bases agree with TRBD1. Trimming at V came to 6 bases and at J to 3 bases, leaving 5 bases not matched to a gene. CDR3 length equals 13 residues. The germline CDR1 and CDR2 sequences are ENHRY and SYGVKD.

This clone was found once. The chain recombines TRBV2 with TRBJ1-1; the D is unclear. Looked up from germline, CDR1 is SNHLY and CDR2 is FYNNEI. The CDR3 is made up of 14 amino acids. The germline V and J ends were trimmed by 6 bases and 4 bases, with 15 bases remaining between them. The CDR3 region is CASSERGWSTEAFF. Written as DNA, the CDR3 is TGTGCCAGCAGCGAGAGAGGCTGGAGCACTGAAGCTTTCTTT.

This chain uses TRBV2 with TRBJ2-3; D is perhaps TRBD2 (6 bases). The V gene lost 8 bases and the J gene lost 9 bases, with 18 bases spanning the gap. Germline loops: CDR1 SNHLY, CDR2 FYNNEI. The CDR3 consists of 13 residues. The CDR3 protein is CASRGSPQKTQYF. The CDR3 coding sequence is TGTGCCAGCCGGGGGAGCCCCCAGAAGACGCAGTATTTT.

The chain has TRBV5-1 and TRBJ2-7; possible D gene TRBD1, 5 bases. The CDR3 loop spans 14 amino acids. Trimming pared 3 bases from V and 1 base from J, leaving 11 bases between. The V gene's germline CDR1 is SGHRS and CDR2 YFSETQ. DNA for the CDR3: TGCGCCAGCAGCTCAGGGTTAATGTCCTACGAGCAGTACTTC. Amino acid sequence: CASSSGLMSYEQYF.

The gene calls are TRBV13 and TRBJ2-6; possible D gene TRBD2, 5 bases. Trimming stripped 0 bases from V and 0 bases from J, with 12 bases between. Germline CDR1 is PRHDT and CDR2 is FYEKMQ (reference sequence). The CDR3 sequence is 18 residues long. The CDR3 nucleotides are TGTGCCAGCAGCTTAGGCATGTTAGGGAGCTCTGGGGCCAACGTCCTGACTTTC. Translated, it gives CASSLGMLGSSGANVLTF.

The V call is TRBV7-9, the J call TRBJ2-2, with a tentative D call TRBD2 (5 bases). With 1 base removed from V and 2 bases from J, the gap between germline ends came to 8 bases. Germline lookup yields CDR1 SEHNR and CDR2 FQNEAQ (reference sequence). The CDR3 runs 15 residues. The CDR3 loop is CASSLVGSNTGELFF. Here the CDR3 DNA reads TGTGCCAGCAGCTTAGTTGGGAGCAACACCGGGGAGCTGTTTTTT.

The chain links TRBV5-1 to TRBJ2-3; the D call may be TRBD1 or TRBD2 (5 bases each). The V and J ends lost 7 bases and 4 bases respectively, with 13 bases between them. This CDR3 comprises 13 residues. Germline CDR1 reads SGHRS; CDR2 reads YFSETQ. The CDR3 is CASGAGPSDTQYF. CDR3 DNA sequence: TGCGCCAGCGGGGCGGGCCCCTCAGATACGCAGTATTTT. Supplemented by reference TRBV5-1 and TRBJ2-3, the full variable domain reads KAGVTQTPRYLIKTRGQQVTLSCSPISGHRSVSWYQQTPGQGLQFLFEYFSETQRNKGNFPGRFSGRQFSNSRSEMNVSTLELGDSALYLCASGAGPSDTQYFGPGTRLTVL.

This clone appeared a few times. The chain carries TRBV13 and TRBJ2-3; D not resolved. Trimming pared 2 bases from V and 4 bases from J, leaving 10 bases between. CDR3 length: 14 amino acids. CDR1 PRHDT and CDR2 FYEKMQ come from the germline V gene (reference sequence). CDR3 sequence (DNA): TGTGCCAGCAGCTTAATGGTAAAGGCAGATACGCAGTATTTT. Translated, it gives CASSLMVKADTQYF.

This chain connects TRBV19 to TRBJ2-5, with D maybe TRBD2 (6 bases). The CDR3 has 13 residues. Germline V gene sequence: CDR1 LNHDA, CDR2 SQIVND (reference sequence). The ends were cut back, 4 bases at V and 11 bases at J, with 17 bases in the middle. The CDR3 reads CASSTLGPGEQYF. In DNA form, the CDR3 reads TGTGCCAGTAGTACTCTCGGCCCGGGGGAGCAGTACTTC. Full variable domain (rest looked up from reference TRBV19 and TRBJ2-5): DGGITQSPKYLFRKEGQNVTLSCEQNLNHDAMYWYRQDPGQGLRLIYYSQIVNDFQKGDIAEGYSVSREKKESFPLTVTSAQKNPTAFYLCASSTLGPGEQYFGPGTRLLVL.